The 2 T cell receptor beta chains given below trace back to one sample, sequenced in a study of tumor-infiltrating lymphocytes in oesophageal squamous cell carcinoma. TCRdb reanalysed the PCR reads using MiXCR and keeps one entry per CDR3 protein. The sample lists over 10,000 distinct CDR3 sequences; roughly half were seen once. Sequencing was performed on normal esophageal tissue next to the tumor. The receptor source for this set is a male donor with esophageal squamous cell carcinoma.

In this sample, this clonotype is medium-sized. The chain has TRBV11-2 and TRBJ2-1, with a possible D match to TRBD2 (6 bases). V gave up 5 bases and J gave up 9 bases, with 23 bases separating them. The germline V gene encodes CDR1 SGHAT and CDR2 FQNNGV. The CDR3 is 16 amino acids. This chain's CDR3 is CASSKNRDSLLGEQFF. The CDR3 coding sequence is TGTGCCAGCAGCAAAAACCGGGACTCCCTTTTGGGTGAGCAGTTCTTC.

This clonotype was found a few times. V and J are TRBV12-3 or TRBV12-4 and TRBJ1-1; D is possibly TRBD1 (6 bases). V lost 6 bases and J lost 3, with 11 bases in between. There are 13 residues in the CDR3. In DNA, the CDR3 is TGTGCCAGCAGCCTCTACAGGGACACTGAAGCTTTCTTT. Protein sequence: CASSLYRDTEAFF.